This TCR beta chain comes out of a study of spatial heterogeneity in lung cancer. Study-wide points: Tumor T cells had an estimated coverage that came to about 7% for alpha chains and 13% for beta chains. Expanded intratumoral alpha and beta TCR counts tracked tumor mutation counts.

Time point noted: sample taken at primary tumor resection. From tumor, nontumor lung or frozen PBMC, whole RNA was taken unsorted for sequencing. A unique molecular identifier was carried by every single TCR cDNA molecule. TCRdb re-analysed the 5' RACE reads in MiXCR, keeping a single row per CDR3 protein. The sample lists around 1,200 distinct CDR3 sequences; around a sixth were seen once. The CDR3 is 15 amino acids. V was cut by 2 bases and J by 2 bases, with 11 bases left in between. Looked up from germline, CDR1 is MNHEY and CDR2 is SVGAGI. By sample share, this clonotype is large. The target antigen is unknown.

The gene calls are TRBV6-5 and TRBJ2-3; D is possibly TRBD1 (6 bases). This receptor was obtained from a male donor with early-stage non-small cell lung cancer. Here the sequenced sample was lung tumor tissue, taken at surgery. CDR3 residues: CASSYQGRATDTQYF. DNA of the CDR3: TGTGCCAGCAGTTACCAGGGGCGGGCCACAGATACGCAGTATTTT.